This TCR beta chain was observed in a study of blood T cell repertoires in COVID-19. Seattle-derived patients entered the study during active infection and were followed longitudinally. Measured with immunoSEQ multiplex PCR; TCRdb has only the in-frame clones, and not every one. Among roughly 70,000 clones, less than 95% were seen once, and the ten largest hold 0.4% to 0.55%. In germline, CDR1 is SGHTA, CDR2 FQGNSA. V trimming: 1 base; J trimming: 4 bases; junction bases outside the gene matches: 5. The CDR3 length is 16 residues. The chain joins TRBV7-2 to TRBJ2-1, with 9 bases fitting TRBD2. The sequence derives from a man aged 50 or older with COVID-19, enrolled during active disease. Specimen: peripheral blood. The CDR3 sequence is CASSLEGLAFYNEQFF. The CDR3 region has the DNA TGTGCCAGCAGCTTAGAGGGACTAGCCTTTTACAATGAGCAGTTCTTC.